This entry is about one T cell receptor (beta chain). Trimming removed 6 bases at V and 6 bases at J, with 9 bases between. Germline CDR1 reads MGHDK; CDR2 reads SYGVNS. The length of the CDR3 is 11 residues. The sample belongs to a study of blood T cell repertoires in COVID-19. Whole-study context: Italy, Spain and the United States were the sources of the convalescent and acute COVID-19 samples.

Per the study methods: Cell counts per sample came from amplifying reference gene primers. Generated by immunoSEQ multiplex PCR, the TCRdb table keeps only in-frame clones and is missing some. The DNA gave D and trimming, while V, J and clone size come from that table. The data hold 260,000 or so clones, with approximately 88% observed a single time. Source material: peripheral blood. J is TRBJ2-7 and V is TRBV25-1; D is possibly TRBD2 (5 bases). This clonotype was sampled from a human donor in a cohort sampled during active COVID-19. CDR3 coding DNA: TGTGCCAGCAGACTAGACGTCGAGCAGTACTTC. Translated: CASRLDVEQYF.